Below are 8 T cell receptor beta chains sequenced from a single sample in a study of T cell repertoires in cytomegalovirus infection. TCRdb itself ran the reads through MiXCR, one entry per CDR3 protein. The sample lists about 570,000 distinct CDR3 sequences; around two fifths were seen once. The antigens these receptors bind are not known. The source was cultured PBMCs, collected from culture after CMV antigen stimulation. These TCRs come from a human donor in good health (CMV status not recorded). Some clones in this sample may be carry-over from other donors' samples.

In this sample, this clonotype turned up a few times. The CDR3 nucleotides read TGTGCCAGCAGCTTAGGGACTAGCGGGAGGGCGAACACCGGGGAGCTGTTTTTT. The encoded protein is CASSLGTSGRANTGELFF. This chain joins TRBV7-2 and TRBJ2-2; 15 positions match TRBD2. CDR1 is SGHTA and CDR2 is FQGNSA in the germline V gene. V was pared by 1 base and J by 0 bases, with 0 bases of the junction left unmatched. The CDR3 covers 18 residues.

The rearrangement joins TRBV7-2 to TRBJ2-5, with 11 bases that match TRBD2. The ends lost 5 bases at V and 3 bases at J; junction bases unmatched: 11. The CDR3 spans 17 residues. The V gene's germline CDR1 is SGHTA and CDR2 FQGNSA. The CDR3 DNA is TGTGCCAGCAGCCCGCGACTAGCGGGGCGCAGGGAAGAGACCCAGTACTTC. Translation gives CASSPRLAGRREETQYF. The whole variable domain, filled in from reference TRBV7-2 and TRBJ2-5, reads GAGVSQSPSNKVTEKGKDVELRCDPISGHTALYWYRQSLGQGLEFLIYFQGNSAPDKSGLPSDRFSAERTGGSVSTLTIQRTQQEDSAVYLCASSPRLAGRREETQYFGPGTRLLVL.

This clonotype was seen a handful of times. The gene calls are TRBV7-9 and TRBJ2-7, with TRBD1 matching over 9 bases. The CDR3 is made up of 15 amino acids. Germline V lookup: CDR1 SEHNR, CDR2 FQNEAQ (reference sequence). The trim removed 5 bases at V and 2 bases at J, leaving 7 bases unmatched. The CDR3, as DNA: TGTGCCAGCAGCATAGGGACAGGGCCCACCTACGAGCAGTACTTC. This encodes CASSIGTGPTYEQYF.

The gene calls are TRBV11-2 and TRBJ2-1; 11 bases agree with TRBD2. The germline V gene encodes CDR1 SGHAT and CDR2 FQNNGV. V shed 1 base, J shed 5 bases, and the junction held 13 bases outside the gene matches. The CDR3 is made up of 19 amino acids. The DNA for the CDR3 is TGTGCCAGCAGCTTAGGTCTAGCGGGAGGACTACGCCGTAACAATGAGCAGTTCTTC. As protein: CASSLGLAGGLRRNNEQFF.

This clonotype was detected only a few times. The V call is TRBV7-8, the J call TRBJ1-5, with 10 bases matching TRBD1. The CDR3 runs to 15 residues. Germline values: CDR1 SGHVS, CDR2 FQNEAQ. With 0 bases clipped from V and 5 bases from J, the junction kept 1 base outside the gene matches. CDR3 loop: CASSLAGTGDQPQHF. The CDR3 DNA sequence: TGTGCCAGCAGCTTAGCAGGGACAGGGGATCAGCCCCAGCATTTT.

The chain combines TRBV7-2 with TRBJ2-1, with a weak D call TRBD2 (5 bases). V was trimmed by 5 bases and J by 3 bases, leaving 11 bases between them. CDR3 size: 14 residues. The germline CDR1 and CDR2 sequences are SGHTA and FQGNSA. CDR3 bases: TGTGCCAGCAGCGCACTAGTACGCTACAATGAGCAGTTCTTC. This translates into CASSALVRYNEQFF.

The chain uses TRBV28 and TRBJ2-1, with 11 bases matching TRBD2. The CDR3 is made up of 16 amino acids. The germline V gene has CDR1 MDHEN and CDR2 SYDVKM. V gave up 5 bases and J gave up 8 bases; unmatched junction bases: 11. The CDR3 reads CASSGALAGGEDEQFF. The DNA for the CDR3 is TGTGCCAGCAGTGGAGCTCTAGCGGGGGGAGAAGATGAGCAGTTCTTC. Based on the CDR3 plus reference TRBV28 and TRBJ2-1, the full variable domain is DVKVTQSSRYLVKRTGEKVFLECVQDMDHENMFWYRQDPGLGLRLIYFSYDVKMKEKGDIPEGYSVSREKKERFSLILESASTNQTSMYLCASSGALAGGEDEQFFGPGTRLTVL.

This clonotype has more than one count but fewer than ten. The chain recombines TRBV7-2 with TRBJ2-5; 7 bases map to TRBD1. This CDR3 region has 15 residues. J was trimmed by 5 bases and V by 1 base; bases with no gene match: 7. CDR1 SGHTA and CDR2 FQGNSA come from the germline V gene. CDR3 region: CASSLGGTVGETQYF. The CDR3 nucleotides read TGTGCCAGCAGCTTAGGGGGGACAGTGGGGGAGACCCAGTACTTC.